This T cell receptor beta chain originates from a study of cytomegalovirus exposure and HLA in healthy donors. Trimming took 7 bases from V and 0 from J; bases not matched to a gene: 16. Germline V gene data show CDR1 as MGHRA and CDR2 as YSYEKL. The CDR3 sequence is 18 residues long. Whole-study findings and limits: It was confirmed in vitro that three of the CMV-associated chains were specific for CMV antigens. The classifier, whose performance was assessed in both the original and validation cohorts, reportedly diagnosed cytomegalovirus status with high specificity and sensitivity. Altogether, 164 TCR beta chains were recorded as cytomegalovirus-associated. First-cohort TCR clusters tended to co-occur in the roughly 120 validation repertoires, a later analysis found.

Assay: immunoSEQ multiplex PCR; the TCRdb copy retains only in-frame clones and omits some. The sample contains more than 250,000 clones, around 86% of which appear only once. As regards this clone: What it recognizes is unknown.

The sequence was obtained from a woman aged 18-30 years in good health and CMV-seronegative. The chain has TRBV4-1 and TRBJ2-7; 9 nucleotides match TRBD1. Sequenced material: PBMCs. The CDR3 region has the DNA TGCGCCAGCACCCGAGATCTGACAGGGGGTGCTAGCTCCTACGAGCAGTACTTC. Protein: CASTRDLTGGASSYEQYF.